This TCR beta chain derives from a study of cytomegalovirus exposure and HLA in healthy donors. The study ran its PCR with 60 Vbeta and 13 Jbeta primers. Profiling relied on immunoSEQ multiplex PCR, and the TCRdb table lists in-frame clones only, not all of them. This table lists about 67,000 clones. There are 13 residues in the CDR3. Germline V gene lookup returns CDR1 SGHRS and CDR2 YFSETQ. Germline trimming cut 2 bases from V and 7 bases from J; bases unmatched to any gene: 6. V is TRBV5-1 and J is TRBJ2-7; 7 positions match TRBD2. Sequences were obtained from PBMCs. This clonotype was sampled from a woman aged 25-40 years in good health and CMV-seronegative. The CDR3 coding sequence is TGCGCCAGCAGCTTAACCACAGCGGGGGAGCAGTACTTC. Translation gives CASSLTTAGEQYF.